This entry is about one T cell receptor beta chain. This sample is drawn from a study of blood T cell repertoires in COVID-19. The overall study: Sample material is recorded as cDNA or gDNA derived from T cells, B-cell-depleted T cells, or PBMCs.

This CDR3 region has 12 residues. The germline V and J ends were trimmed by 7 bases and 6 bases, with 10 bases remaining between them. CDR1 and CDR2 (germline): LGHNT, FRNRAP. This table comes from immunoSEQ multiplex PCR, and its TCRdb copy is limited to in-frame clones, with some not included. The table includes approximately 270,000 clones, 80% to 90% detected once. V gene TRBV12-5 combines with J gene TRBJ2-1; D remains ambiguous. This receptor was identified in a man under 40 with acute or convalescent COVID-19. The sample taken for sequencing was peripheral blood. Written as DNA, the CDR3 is TGTGCTAGTGCCCCGACGGGCAATGAGCAGTTCTTC. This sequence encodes CASAPTGNEQFF.